These 3 T cell receptor beta chains originate from one sample sequenced in a study of T cell responses to AZD1222 COVID-19 vaccine. Only in-frame clones appear in the TCRdb table, and some are missing; sequencing was by immunoSEQ multiplex PCR. The data contain 150,000 to 200,000 clones, 80% to 95% of them seen just once; the ten biggest clones take up about 1.7%. The sample was peripheral blood, taken 28 days after the second AZD1222 dose. The receptors originated from an adult who received the AZD1222 COVID-19 vaccine.

A few counts support this clone. V is TRBV4-1 and J is TRBJ1-3; a weak D match, TRBD1 (6 bases). Deletions cut 0 bases from V and 4 bases from J, with 19 bases between. The CDR3 contains 18 residues. CDR1 MGHRA and CDR2 YSYEKL come from the germline V gene. The CDR3 sequence is CASSQDAIRGAEGNTIYF. The CDR3 nucleotides are TGCGCCAGCAGCCAAGATGCAATCAGGGGAGCTGAGGGAAACACCATATATTTT.

V is TRBV27 and J is TRBJ1-1; a weak D match, TRBD1 (5 bases). The ends were cut back, 3 bases at V and 5 bases at J, with 28 bases in the middle. Looked up from germline, CDR1 is MNHEY and CDR2 is SMNVEV (reference sequence). The CDR3 is 19 amino acids. CDR3 loop: CASSFLSGGTLALRTEAFF. The DNA for the CDR3 is TGTGCCAGCAGTTTTTTATCCGGGGGAACATTGGCATTGAGGACTGAAGCTTTCTTT.

The table lists this clone with a few counts. The V call is TRBV12-3 or TRBV12-4, the J call TRBJ2-3; tentative D call: TRBD2 (6 bases). There are 13 residues in the CDR3. Trimming removed 2 bases from V and 5 bases from J, with 8 bases in between. CDR3 loop: CASSLFGGDTQYF. CDR3 DNA sequence: TGTGCCAGCAGTTTATTCGGGGGAGATACGCAGTATTTT.